A selection of T cell receptor beta chains follows, all from one sample in a study of blood T cells in healthy people across ages. TCRdb re-called the 5' RACE reads with MiXCR, one entry per CDR3 protein. The repertoire consists of some 1.5 million distinct CDR3 sequences, with roughly 43% occurring once and the leading ten covering 4%. Sequencing was done on a sample of blood. All receptors derive from a young woman in good health. The CDR3 runs from the conserved cysteine through the conserved F or W. The D gene is left open where the match is weak. Size tells how often a clone was seen (once, few, many) or the class of an expanded clone, and some rows leave it out.

D	size	V	J	CDR3	DNA
TRBD1	-	TRBV27	TRBJ1-2	CASSSSGTAVPGYTF	TGTGCCAGCAGTTCCTCCGGGACAGCGGTCCCGGGCTACACCTTC
-	-	TRBV6-2/TRBV6-3	TRBJ2-5	CASSHSHQETQYF	TGTGCCAGCAGTCACTCCCACCAAGAGACCCAGTACTTC
-	-	TRBV19	TRBJ1-5	CASSQGLQPQHF	TGTGCCAGCAGCCAAGGACTCCAGCCCCAGCATTTT
-	once	TRBV12-3/TRBV12-4	TRBJ2-1	CASSQQGRSHNEQFF	TGTGCCAGCAGTCAGCAGGGCCGATCCCACAATGAGCAGTTCTTC
TRBD1	once	TRBV6-2/TRBV6-3	TRBJ2-3	CASSKDRRVTDTQYF	TGTGCCAGCAGTAAGGACAGGCGGGTCACAGATACGCAGTATTTT
-	-	TRBV7-9	TRBJ2-3	CASSSRRLLAPVDTQYF	TGTGCCAGCAGCTCTAGGCGCCTGCTAGCTCCGGTAGATACGCAGTATTTT
-	-	TRBV29-1	TRBJ2-2	CSVEEDTGRELFF	TGCAGCGTTGAAGAAGACACAGGCCGGGAGCTGTTTTTT
-	-	TRBV27	TRBJ1-5	CASSLQGSDQPQHF	TGTGCCAGCAGCCTTCAGGGATCGGATCAGCCCCAGCATTTT
-	-	TRBV28	TRBJ2-1	CASSARSPSYNEQFF	TGTGCCAGCAGTGCCCGAAGCCCCTCCTACAATGAGCAGTTCTTC
TRBD1	-	TRBV4-2	TRBJ2-2	CASSYQVWDSANTGEPFF	TGTGCCAGCAGCTACCAAGTGTGGGACAGCGCGAACACCGGGGAGCCGTTTTTT
-	-	TRBV7-8	TRBJ2-5	CASSSTRIQETQYF	TGTGCCAGCAGCAGTACTAGAATCCAAGAGACCCAGTACTTC
-	few	TRBV12-3/TRBV12-4	TRBJ1-2	CASLYLITDYGYTF	TGTGCCAGTTTATACCTGATCACTGACTATGGCTACACCTTC
TRBD2	-	TRBV24-1	TRBJ2-1	CATSDFPSGVYNEQFF	TGTGCCACCAGTGATTTCCCTAGCGGGGTTTACAATGAGCAGTTCTTC
-	few	TRBV5-5	TRBJ2-1	CASSESGYEQFF	TGTGCCAGCAGCGAATCAGGCTATGAGCAGTTCTTC
-	-	TRBV30	TRBJ2-5	CAHGPSRETQYF	TGTGCCCACGGCCCCAGCCGCGAGACCCAGTACTTC
-	many	TRBV5-1	TRBJ2-7	CASSQDNYEQYF	TGCGCCAGCAGCCAGGACAACTACGAGCAGTACTTC
TRBD2	-	TRBV6-5	TRBJ2-2	CASRLGLAASTGELFF	TGTGCCAGCAGACTGGGACTAGCTGCGAGCACCGGGGAGCTGTTTTTT
TRBD1	-	TRBV2	TRBJ2-1	CASRVTGAFEQFF	TGTGCCTCCAGGGTAACAGGGGCTTTTGAGCAGTTCTTC
TRBD2	few	TRBV12-3/TRBV12-4	TRBJ2-1	CASSRLAGGPGNEQFF	TGTGCCAGCAGTAGATTAGCGGGAGGGCCGGGGAATGAGCAGTTCTTC
TRBD2	-	TRBV6-5	TRBJ2-3	CASSTGGTQYF	TGTGCCAGCAGTACGGGAGGTACGCAGTATTTT
-	-	TRBV24-1	TRBJ2-1	CATSDENREQFF	TGTGCCACCAGTGATGAAAACCGAGAGCAGTTCTTC
-	-	TRBV7-2	TRBJ2-7	CASSLGIGGYEQYF	TGTGCCAGCAGCTTAGGAATAGGGGGCTACGAGCAGTACTTC
TRBD2	-	TRBV12-3/TRBV12-4	TRBJ2-7	CASRESGRFYNEQYF	TGTGCCAGCAGAGAAAGCGGGAGATTCTACAATGAGCAGTACTTC
TRBD2	once	TRBV7-9	TRBJ2-1	CASSPGLAGGPGYNEQFF	TGTGCCAGCAGCCCCGGACTAGCGGGAGGGCCGGGGTACAATGAGCAGTTCTTC
-	-	TRBV20-1	TRBJ1-2	CSAPKGAASYGYTF	TGCAGTGCCCCCAAGGGAGCAGCTTCCTATGGCTACACCTTC
-	-	TRBV12-3/TRBV12-4	TRBJ2-7	CASRIQLSSYEQYF	TGTGCCAGCAGGATACAGCTGAGCTCCTACGAGCAGTACTTC
-	few	TRBV20-1	TRBJ1-1	CSARASHWVNTEAFF	TGCAGTGCTAGAGCTTCTCACTGGGTGAACACTGAAGCTTTCTTT
TRBD1	-	TRBV28	TRBJ1-2	CASSELSDRAYGYTF	TGTGCCAGCAGTGAGCTATCCGACAGGGCCTATGGCTACACCTTC
TRBD2	-	TRBV7-9	TRBJ2-2	CASPGLAGMYLTGELFF	TGTGCCAGCCCGGGACTAGCGGGGATGTACCTAACCGGGGAGCTGTTTTTT
-	-	TRBV12-3/TRBV12-4	TRBJ2-5	CASSFEARAETQYF	TGTGCCAGCAGTTTTGAGGCCCGCGCGGAGACCCAGTACTTC
-	many	TRBV12-3/TRBV12-4	TRBJ2-5	CASSHQGYQETQYF	TGTGCCAGCAGTCATCAGGGATACCAAGAGACCCAGTACTTC
-	few	TRBV7-2	TRBJ1-1	CASSLVREAFF	TGTGCCAGCAGCTTAGTCCGTGAAGCTTTCTTT
-	few	TRBV12-3/TRBV12-4	TRBJ1-2	CASSLPQVGGYTF	TGTGCCAGCAGTTTGCCACAGGTCGGGGGCTACACCTTC
-	few	TRBV7-8	TRBJ2-7	CASSLRVGAYEQYF	TGTGCCAGCAGCTTAAGAGTGGGGGCCTACGAGCAGTACTTC
-	few	TRBV6-2/TRBV6-3	TRBJ2-1	CASSPLGGGGYNEQFF	TGTGCCAGCAGCCCACTGGGGGGAGGAGGATACAATGAGCAGTTCTTC
-	many	TRBV4-3	TRBJ2-7	CASSHTSGSEQYF	TGCGCCAGCAGCCACACGTCAGGGAGCGAGCAGTACTTC
-	-	TRBV30	TRBJ2-2	CAWRVDSSNTGELFF	TGTGCCTGGAGAGTGGACAGCTCGAACACCGGGGAGCTGTTTTTT
-	-	TRBV25-1	TRBJ2-4	CASSDRGAYGQYF	TGTGCCAGCAGTGACAGGGGGGCCTACGGGCAGTACTTC
-	few	TRBV30	TRBJ2-3	CAWGGDADTQYF	TGTGCCTGGGGGGGAGATGCTGATACGCAGTATTTT
TRBD1	few	TRBV28	TRBJ2-5	CASGLTTGGIRETQYF	TGTGCCAGCGGGTTGACGACAGGGGGCATCCGGGAGACCCAGTACTTC
TRBD2	-	TRBV6-2/TRBV6-3	TRBJ2-1	CASRGFTGLSYNEQFF	TGTGCCAGCCGTGGCTTCACGGGACTATCCTACAATGAGCAGTTCTTC
TRBD1	-	TRBV12-3/TRBV12-4	TRBJ1-1	CASSLINRGRWDTEAFF	TGTGCCAGCAGTTTAATAAATAGGGGGCGCTGGGACACTGAAGCTTTCTTT
TRBD2	few	TRBV12-3/TRBV12-4	TRBJ2-1	CASSRSGTRYNEQFF	TGTGCCAGCAGTCGATCCGGGACTAGGTACAATGAGCAGTTCTTC
-	few	TRBV12-5	TRBJ2-3	CASGLGWGTDTQYF	TGTGCTAGTGGTTTAGGCTGGGGAACAGATACGCAGTATTTT
-	few	TRBV4-2	TRBJ2-5	CASSQDEGTQYF	TGTGCCAGCAGCCAAGATGAAGGGACCCAGTACTTC
-	-	TRBV12-3/TRBV12-4	TRBJ2-4	CACSFPRLEGAKNIQYF	TGTGCCTGCAGTTTCCCCAGACTAGAGGGGGCCAAAAACATTCAGTACTTC
-	-	TRBV6-2/TRBV6-3	TRBJ1-2	CASTERDYGYGYTF	TGTGCCAGCACCGAAAGGGATTACGGCTATGGCTACACCTTC
-	-	TRBV29-1	TRBJ2-1	CSTGCLSPGSNEQFF	TGCAGCACTGGTTGTCTCTCCCCCGGGAGCAATGAGCAGTTCTTC
-	-	TRBV6-1	TRBJ1-2	CASSERGAHGYTF	TGTGCCAGCAGTGAACGGGGGGCACATGGCTACACCTTC
-	few	TRBV7-9	TRBJ1-2	CASSLEVGGDGYTF	TGTGCCAGCAGCTTAGAAGTGGGGGGTGATGGCTACACCTTC
-	-	TRBV4-3	TRBJ2-3	CASSQGTDHTDTQYF	TGCGCCAGCAGCCAAGGGACGGACCACACAGATACGCAGTATTTT
-	few	TRBV10-3	TRBJ2-1	CASSRTALNNEQFF	TGTGCCAGCAGTAGGACAGCGTTGAACAATGAGCAGTTCTTC
-	many	TRBV12-3/TRBV12-4	TRBJ2-1	CASSLARGFYNEQFF	TGTGCCAGCAGTTTAGCTAGGGGCTTCTACAATGAGCAGTTCTTC
-	few	TRBV20-1	TRBJ2-1	CSARDNPRGRLGEQFF	TGCAGTGCTAGGGACAACCCCCGGGGCAGGTTAGGTGAGCAGTTCTTC
TRBD1	-	TRBV7-2	TRBJ2-7	CASSSPGQDYEQYF	TGTGCCAGCAGCTCTCCGGGACAGGACTACGAGCAGTACTTC
-	-	TRBV9	TRBJ2-1	CASGVAWVAENNEQFF	TGTGCCAGCGGCGTAGCGTGGGTAGCGGAAAACAATGAGCAGTTCTTC